The clone carrying this T cell receptor (beta chain) was counted between two and nine times. The target antigen is unknown. This sample was included in a study of radiation and T cells in renal cell carcinoma. Study observations and caveats: Top tumor clonotypes rose in blood 2 weeks post-radiation, then contracted.

The CDR3 loop spans 18 amino acids. J lost 1 base, V lost 3 bases, and 13 bases had no gene match. Germline-derived CDR1 and CDR2 are SGHDT and YYEEEE. Clones were sequenced by immunoSEQ multiplex PCR, and TCRdb holds only the in-frame ones, with some missing. This table holds tens of thousands of clones, more than 80% found once. Time point described: blood 2 weeks post-SBRT. Treatment reported: 15 Gy SBRT to primary tumor, nephrectomy 4 weeks later. Blood was sampled at baseline, 2 weeks and 4 weeks after SBRT. The patient's renal cell carcinoma had clear cell pathology. This material consisted of blood, taken from a patient whose treatment included radiotherapy and nephrectomy. The V gene is TRBV5-6, the J gene TRBJ2-3; 8 bases align to TRBD1. The clonotype originates from a woman aged 70-85 years with renal cell carcinoma. CDR3 bases: TGTGCCAGCAGCTGGGCACGACAGGGGCCAGAGGGCACAGATACGCAGTATTTT. This encodes CASSWARQGPEGTDTQYF.